Described below is a single T cell receptor beta chain sequence and its context. As yet, its antigen is unknown. Graves' hyperthyroidism was deemed stable absent ophthalmopathy progression within 18 months. The data stem from a study of T cells in Graves' hyperthyroidism and ophthalmopathy. There are 15 residues in the CDR3. Germline CDR1 reads LNHNV; CDR2 reads YYDKDF (reference sequence). Trimming stripped 3 bases from V and 12 bases from J, with 20 bases between. Amplified regions were TCR beta CDR3 sequences from RNA transcripts. Initially, a first-round RT-PCR of the TCR CDR3 employed the HTBI primer set. TCRdb called the multiplex PCR reads again in MiXCR, with one record for every CDR3 protein. The sample shows some 98,000 distinct CDR3 sequences, 35% to 45% of them seen only once. Overall study findings and caveats: Blood also held most thyroid clonotypes expanded beyond 0.001. From stable hyperthyroidism, ophthalmopathy was set apart by a 13 V-J model.

Sequencing input: peripheral blood or thyroid tissue (not recorded which). This receptor was obtained from a woman aged 30 to 39 with Graves' hyperthyroidism. The chain employs TRBV15 and TRBJ1-4; D is undetermined. The CDR3 is CATSSQDPVDEELFF. CDR3 DNA sequence: TGTGCCACCAGCAGCCAAGACCCTGTTGATGAGGAACTGTTTTTT.